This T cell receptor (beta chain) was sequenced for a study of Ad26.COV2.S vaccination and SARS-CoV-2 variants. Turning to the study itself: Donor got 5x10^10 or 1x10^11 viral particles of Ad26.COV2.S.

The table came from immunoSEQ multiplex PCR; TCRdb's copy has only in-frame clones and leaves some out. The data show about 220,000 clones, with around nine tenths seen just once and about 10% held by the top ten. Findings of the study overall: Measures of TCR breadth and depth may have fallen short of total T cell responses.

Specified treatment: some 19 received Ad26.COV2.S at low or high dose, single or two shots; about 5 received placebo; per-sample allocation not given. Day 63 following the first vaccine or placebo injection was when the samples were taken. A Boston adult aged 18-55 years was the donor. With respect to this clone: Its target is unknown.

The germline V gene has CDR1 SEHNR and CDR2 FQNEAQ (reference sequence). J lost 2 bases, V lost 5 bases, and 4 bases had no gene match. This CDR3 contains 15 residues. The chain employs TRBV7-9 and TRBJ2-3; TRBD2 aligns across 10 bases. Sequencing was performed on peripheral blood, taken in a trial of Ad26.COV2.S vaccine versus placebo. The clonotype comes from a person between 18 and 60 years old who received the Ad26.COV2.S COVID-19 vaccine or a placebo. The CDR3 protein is CASSQGLAATDTQYF. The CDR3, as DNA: TGTGCCAGCAGCCAAGGACTAGCGGCCACAGATACGCAGTATTTT.